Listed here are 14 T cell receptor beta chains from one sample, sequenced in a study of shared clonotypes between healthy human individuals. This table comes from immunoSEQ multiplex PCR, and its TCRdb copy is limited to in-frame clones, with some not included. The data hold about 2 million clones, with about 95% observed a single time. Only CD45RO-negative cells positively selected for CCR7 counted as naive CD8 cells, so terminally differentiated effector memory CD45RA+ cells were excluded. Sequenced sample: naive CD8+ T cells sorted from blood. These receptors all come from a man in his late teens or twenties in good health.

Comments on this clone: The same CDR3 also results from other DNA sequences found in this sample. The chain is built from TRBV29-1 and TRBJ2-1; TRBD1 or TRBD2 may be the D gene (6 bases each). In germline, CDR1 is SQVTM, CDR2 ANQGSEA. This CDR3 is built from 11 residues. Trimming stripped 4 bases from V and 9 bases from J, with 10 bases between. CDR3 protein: CSVGGGSEQFF. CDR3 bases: TGCAGCGTTGGAGGGGGGTCTGAGCAGTTCTTC.

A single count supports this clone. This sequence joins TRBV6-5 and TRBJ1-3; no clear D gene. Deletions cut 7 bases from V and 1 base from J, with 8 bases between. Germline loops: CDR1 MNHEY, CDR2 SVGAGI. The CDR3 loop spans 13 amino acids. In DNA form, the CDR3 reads TGTGCCAGCAAGGAGGCATCTGGAAACACCATATATTTT. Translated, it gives CASKEASGNTIYF.

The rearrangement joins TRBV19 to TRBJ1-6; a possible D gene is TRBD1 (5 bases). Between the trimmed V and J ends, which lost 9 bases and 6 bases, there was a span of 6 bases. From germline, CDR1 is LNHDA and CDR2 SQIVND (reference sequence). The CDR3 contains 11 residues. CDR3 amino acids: CASGGNSPLHF. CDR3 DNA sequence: TGTGCCAGCGGGGGTAATTCACCCCTCCACTTT.

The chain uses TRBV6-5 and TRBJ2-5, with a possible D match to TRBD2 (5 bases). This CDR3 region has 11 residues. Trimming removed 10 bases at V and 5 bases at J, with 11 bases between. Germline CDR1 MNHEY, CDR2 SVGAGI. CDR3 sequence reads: CATLGSETQYF. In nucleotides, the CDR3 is TGTGCCACCCTGGGGAGTGAGACCCAGTACTTC.

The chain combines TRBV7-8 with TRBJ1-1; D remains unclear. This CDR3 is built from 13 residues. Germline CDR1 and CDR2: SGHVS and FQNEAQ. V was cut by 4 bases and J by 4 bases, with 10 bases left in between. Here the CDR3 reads CASSSTWGTEAFF. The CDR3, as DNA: TGTGCCAGCAGCTCGACCTGGGGCACTGAAGCTTTCTTT.

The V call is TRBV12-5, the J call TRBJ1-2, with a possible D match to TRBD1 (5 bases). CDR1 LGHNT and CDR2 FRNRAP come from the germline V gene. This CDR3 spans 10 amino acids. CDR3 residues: CVPGRDGYTF. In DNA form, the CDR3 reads TGTGTTCCAGGGCGGGATGGCTACACCTTC.

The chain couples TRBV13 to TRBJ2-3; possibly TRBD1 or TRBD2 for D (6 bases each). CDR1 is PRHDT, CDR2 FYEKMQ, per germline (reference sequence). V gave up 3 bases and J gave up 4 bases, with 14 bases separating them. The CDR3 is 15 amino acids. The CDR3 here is CASSFGGPLSDTQYF. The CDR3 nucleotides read TGTGCCAGCAGCTTCGGGGGCCCGCTGTCAGATACGCAGTATTTT.

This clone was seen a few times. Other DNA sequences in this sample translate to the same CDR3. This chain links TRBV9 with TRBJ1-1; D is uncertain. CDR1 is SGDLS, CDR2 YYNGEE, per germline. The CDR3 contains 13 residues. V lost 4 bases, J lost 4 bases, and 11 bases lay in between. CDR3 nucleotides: TGTGCCAGCAGCACCCGGACGGGCACTGAAGCTTTCTTT. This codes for CASSTRTGTEAFF.

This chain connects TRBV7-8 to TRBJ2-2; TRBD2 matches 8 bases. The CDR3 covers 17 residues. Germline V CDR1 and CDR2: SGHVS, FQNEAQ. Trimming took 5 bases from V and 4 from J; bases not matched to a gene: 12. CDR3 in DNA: TGTGCCAGCAGCCACTCTTGGATAGCGGGAAGCACCGGGGAGCTGTTTTTT. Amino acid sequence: CASSHSWIAGSTGELFF.

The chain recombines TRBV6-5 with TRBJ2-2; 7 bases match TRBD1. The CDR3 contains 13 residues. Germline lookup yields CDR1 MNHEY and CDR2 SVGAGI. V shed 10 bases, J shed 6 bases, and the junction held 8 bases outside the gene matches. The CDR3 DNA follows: TGTGCCAACTCAAGAACAGGGGCCGGGGAGCTGTTTTTT. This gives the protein CANSRTGAGELFF.

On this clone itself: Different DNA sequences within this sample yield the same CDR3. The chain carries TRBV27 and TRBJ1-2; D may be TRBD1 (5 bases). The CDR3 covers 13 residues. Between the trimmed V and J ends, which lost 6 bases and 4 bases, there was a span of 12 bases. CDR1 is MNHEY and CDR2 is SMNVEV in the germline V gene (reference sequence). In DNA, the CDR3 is TGTGCCAGCAGCCTGGGGGGAGGCTATGGCTACACCTTC. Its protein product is CASSLGGGYGYTF.

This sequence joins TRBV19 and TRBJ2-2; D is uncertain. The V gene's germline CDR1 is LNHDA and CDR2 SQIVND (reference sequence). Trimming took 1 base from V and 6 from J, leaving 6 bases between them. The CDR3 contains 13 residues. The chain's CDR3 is CASSIAPPGELFF. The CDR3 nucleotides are TGTGCCAGTAGTATAGCCCCCCCCGGGGAGCTGTTTTTT.

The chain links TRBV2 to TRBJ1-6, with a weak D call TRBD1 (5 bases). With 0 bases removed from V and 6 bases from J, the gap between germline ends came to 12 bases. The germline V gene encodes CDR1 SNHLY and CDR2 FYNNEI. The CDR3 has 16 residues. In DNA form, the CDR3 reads TGTGCCAGCAGTGAAGCGGGCAGGGACCTTAATTCACCCCTCCACTTT. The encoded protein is CASSEAGRDLNSPLHF.

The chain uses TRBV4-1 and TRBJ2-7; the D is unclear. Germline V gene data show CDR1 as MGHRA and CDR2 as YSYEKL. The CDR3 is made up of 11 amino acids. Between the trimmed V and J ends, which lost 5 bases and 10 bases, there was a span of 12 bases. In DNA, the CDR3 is TGCGCCAGCAGCTCCGACGGCTTTCAGTACTTC. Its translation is CASSSDGFQYF.